This T cell receptor (beta chain) came from a study of T cell responses to AZD1222 COVID-19 vaccine. V lost 0 bases to trimming and J lost 8 bases, with 14 bases between them. The V gene's germline CDR1 is MNHEY and CDR2 SVGAGI. CDR3 size: 15 residues. Data came from immunoSEQ multiplex PCR; TCRdb stores just in-frame clones and leaves some out. The data contain roughly 120,000 clones, more than 75% of them singletons. Sequencing was performed on peripheral blood, taken on day 0 of AZD1222 vaccination. The sequence derives from an adult in good health. The rearrangement uses TRBV6-5 and TRBJ2-1, with D perhaps matching TRBD1 or TRBD2 (5 bases each). The CDR3, as DNA: TGTGCCAGCAGTTACTCGGCCCTTGAGGGGTATGAGCAGTTCTTC. Its translation is CASSYSALEGYEQFF.